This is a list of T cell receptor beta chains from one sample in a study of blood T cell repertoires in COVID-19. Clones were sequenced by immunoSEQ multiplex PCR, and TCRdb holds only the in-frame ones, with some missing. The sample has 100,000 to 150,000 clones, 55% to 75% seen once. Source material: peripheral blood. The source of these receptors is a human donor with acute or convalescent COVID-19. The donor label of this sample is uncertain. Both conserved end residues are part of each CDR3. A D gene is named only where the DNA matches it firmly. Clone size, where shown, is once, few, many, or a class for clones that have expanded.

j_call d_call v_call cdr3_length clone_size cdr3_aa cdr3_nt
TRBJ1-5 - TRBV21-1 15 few CASSANGRPQGPQHF TGTGCCAGCAGTGCAAACGGGAGGCCCCAGGGGCCCCAGCATTTT
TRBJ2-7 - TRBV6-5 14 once CASTLGGLGHEQYF TGTGCCAGCACTTTGGGGGGGCTGGGGCACGAGCAGTACTTC
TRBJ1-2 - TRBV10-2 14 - CASSDSGYLGGYTF TGCGCCAGCAGTGATAGCGGATACCTCGGGGGCTACACCTTC
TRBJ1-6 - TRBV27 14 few CASSFAVFNSPLHF TGTGCCAGCAGTTTCGCGGTCTTTAATTCACCCCTCCACTTT
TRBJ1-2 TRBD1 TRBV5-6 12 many CASGTGGWGYTF TGTGCCAGCGGAACAGGGGGCTGGGGCTACACCTTC
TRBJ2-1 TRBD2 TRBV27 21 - CASSLSPRVSSGVTSYNEQFF TGTGCCAGCAGTTTATCGCCCAGGGTATCTAGCGGGGTTACCTCCTACAATGAGCAGTTCTTC
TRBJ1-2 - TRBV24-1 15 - CATSNPRAGNYGYTF TGTGCCACCAGTAACCCCCGGGCGGGGAACTATGGCTACACCTTC
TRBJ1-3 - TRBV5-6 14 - CASSFYSGGNTIYF TGTGCCAGCAGCTTTTACAGTGGTGGAAACACCATATATTTT
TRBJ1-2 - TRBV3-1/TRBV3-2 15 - CASSQGAGAAGGYTF TGTGCCAGCAGCCAAGGGGCGGGGGCCGCAGGTGGCTACACCTTC
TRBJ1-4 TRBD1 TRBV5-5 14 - CASSFGTDHEKLFF TGTGCCAGCAGCTTCGGGACAGACCATGAAAAACTGTTTTTT
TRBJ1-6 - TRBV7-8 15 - CASSSRDGIRSPLHF TGTGCCAGCAGCAGCAGGGATGGGATAAGGTCACCCCTCCACTTT
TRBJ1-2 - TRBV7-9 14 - CASSLHGADYGYTF TGTGCCAGCAGCTTACACGGAGCCGATTATGGCTACACCTTC
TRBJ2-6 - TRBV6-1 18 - CASSENGGSSSGANVLTF TGTGCCAGCAGTGAAAATGGCGGTTCAAGCTCTGGGGCCAACGTCCTGACTTTC
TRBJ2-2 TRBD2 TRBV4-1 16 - CASSPGILAGGEELFF TGCGCCAGCAGCCCCGGAATACTAGCGGGGGGGGAGGAGCTGTTTTTT
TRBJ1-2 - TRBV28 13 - CASSSAGDYGYTF TGTGCCAGCAGTTCGGCAGGGGACTATGGCTACACCTTC
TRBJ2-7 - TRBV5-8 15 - CASSLGTLRGYEQYF TGTGCCAGCAGCTTGGGGACTCTACGGGGTTACGAGCAGTACTTC